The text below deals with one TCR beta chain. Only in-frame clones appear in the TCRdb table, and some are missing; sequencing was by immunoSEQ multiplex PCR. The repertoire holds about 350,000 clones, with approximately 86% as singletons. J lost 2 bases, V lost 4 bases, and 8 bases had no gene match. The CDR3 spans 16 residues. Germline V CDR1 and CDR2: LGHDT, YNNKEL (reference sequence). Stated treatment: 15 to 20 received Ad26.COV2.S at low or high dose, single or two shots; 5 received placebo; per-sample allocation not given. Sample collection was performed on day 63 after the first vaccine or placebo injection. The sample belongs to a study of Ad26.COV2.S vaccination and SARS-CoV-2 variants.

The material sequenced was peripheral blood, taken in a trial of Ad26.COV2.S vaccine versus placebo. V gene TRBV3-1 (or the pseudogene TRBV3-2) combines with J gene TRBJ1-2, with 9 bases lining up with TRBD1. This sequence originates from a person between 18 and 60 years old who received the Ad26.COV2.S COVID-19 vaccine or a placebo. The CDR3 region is CASSPAGDRVNYGYTF. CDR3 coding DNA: TGTGCCAGCAGCCCAGCGGGGGACAGGGTGAACTATGGCTACACCTTC.